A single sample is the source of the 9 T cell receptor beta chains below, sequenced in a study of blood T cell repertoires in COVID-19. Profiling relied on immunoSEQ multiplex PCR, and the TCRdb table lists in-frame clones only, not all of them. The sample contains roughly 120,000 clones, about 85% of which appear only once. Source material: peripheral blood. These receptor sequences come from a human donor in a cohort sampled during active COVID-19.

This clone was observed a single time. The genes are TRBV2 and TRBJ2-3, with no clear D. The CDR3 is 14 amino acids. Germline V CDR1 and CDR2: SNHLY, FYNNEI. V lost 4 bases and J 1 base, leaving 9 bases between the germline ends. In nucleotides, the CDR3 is TGTGCCAGCAGTGCTTTGCAGGGCACAGATACGCAGTATTTT. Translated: CASSALQGTDTQYF.

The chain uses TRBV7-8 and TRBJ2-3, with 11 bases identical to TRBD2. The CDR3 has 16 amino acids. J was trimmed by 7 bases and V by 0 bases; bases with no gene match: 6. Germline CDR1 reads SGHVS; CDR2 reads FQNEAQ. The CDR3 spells CASSLASGGAGNTQYF. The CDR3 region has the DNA TGTGCCAGCAGCTTAGCTAGCGGGGGGGCGGGTAATACGCAGTATTTT.

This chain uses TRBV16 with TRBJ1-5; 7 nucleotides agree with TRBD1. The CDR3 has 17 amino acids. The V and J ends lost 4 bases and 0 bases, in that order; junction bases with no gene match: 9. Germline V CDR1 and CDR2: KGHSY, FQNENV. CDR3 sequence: CASSLGQETYSNQPQHF. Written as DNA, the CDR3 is TGTGCCAGCAGCCTCGGACAGGAGACCTATAGCAATCAGCCCCAGCATTTT.

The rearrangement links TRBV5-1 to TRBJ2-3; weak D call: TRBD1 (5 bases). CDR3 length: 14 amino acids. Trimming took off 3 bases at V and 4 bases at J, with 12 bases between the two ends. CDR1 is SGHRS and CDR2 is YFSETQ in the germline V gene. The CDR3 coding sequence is TGCGCCAGCAGCTCCAGGGTCGGGCCAGATACGCAGTATTTT. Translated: CASSSRVGPDTQYF.

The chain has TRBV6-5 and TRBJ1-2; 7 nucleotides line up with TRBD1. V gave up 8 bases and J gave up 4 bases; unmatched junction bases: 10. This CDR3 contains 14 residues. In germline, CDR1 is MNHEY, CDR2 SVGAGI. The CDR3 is CASGLPGTAYGYTF. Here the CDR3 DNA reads TGTGCCAGCGGTCTCCCCGGGACAGCCTATGGCTACACCTTC.

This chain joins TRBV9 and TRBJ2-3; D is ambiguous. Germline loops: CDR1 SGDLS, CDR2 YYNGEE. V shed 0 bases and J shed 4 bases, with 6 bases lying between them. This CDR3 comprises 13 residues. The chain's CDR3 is CASSVDVADTQYF. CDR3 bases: TGTGCCAGCAGCGTAGATGTAGCAGATACGCAGTATTTT.

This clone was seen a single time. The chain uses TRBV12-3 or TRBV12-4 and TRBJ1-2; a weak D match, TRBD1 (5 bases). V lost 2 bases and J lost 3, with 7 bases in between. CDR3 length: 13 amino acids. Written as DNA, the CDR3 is TGTGCCAGCAGTTTACAGACAGACTATGGCTACACCTTC. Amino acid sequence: CASSLQTDYGYTF.

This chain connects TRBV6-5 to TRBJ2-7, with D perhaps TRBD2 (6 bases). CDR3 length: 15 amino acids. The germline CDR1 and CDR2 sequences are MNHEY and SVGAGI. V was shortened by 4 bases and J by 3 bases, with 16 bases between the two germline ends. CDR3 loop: CASSLAEGSSYEQYF. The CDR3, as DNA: TGTGCCAGCAGTTTAGCGGAGGGCTCCAGCTACGAGCAGTACTTC.

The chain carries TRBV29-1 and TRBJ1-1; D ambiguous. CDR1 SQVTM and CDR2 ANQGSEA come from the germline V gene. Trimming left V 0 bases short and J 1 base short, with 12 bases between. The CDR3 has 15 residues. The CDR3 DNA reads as TGCAGCGTTGAAGAAAAGCGGCAGACGAACACTGAAGCTTTCTTT. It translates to CSVEEKRQTNTEAFF.